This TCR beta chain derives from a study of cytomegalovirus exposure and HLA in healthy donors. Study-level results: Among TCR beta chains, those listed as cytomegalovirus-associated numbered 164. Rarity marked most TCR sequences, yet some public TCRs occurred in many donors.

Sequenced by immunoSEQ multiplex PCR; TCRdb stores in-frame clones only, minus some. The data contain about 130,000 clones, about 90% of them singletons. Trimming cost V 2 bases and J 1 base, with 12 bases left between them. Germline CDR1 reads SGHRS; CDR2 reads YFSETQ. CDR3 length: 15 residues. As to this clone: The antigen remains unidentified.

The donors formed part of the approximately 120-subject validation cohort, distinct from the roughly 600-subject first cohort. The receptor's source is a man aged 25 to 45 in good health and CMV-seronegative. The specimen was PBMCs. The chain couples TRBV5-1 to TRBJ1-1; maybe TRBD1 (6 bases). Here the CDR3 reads CASSLSGTQNTEAFF. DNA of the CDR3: TGCGCCAGCAGCTTATCCGGGACACAGAACACTGAAGCTTTCTTT. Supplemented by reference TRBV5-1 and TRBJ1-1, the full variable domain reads KAGVTQTPRYLIKTRGQQVTLSCSPISGHRSVSWYQQTPGQGLQFLFEYFSETQRNKGNFPGRFSGRQFSNSRSEMNVSTLELGDSALYLCASSLSGTQNTEAFFGQGTRLTVV.